This TCR beta chain is from a study of T cell repertoires in cytomegalovirus infection. General study results and limits: HLA-C-restricted, CMV-specific TCR beta clonotypes were dominant ex vivo.

The J segment lost 9 bases and the V segment lost 2 bases, leaving 1 base of the junction unmatched. CDR3 size: 11 residues. Germline V lookup: CDR1 MNHNS, CDR2 SASEGT. TCRdb re-called the reads with MiXCR, one entry per CDR3 protein. Of about 190,000 distinct CDR3 sequences listed, nearly 9.5% are singletons. There are a few counts of this clonotype. Its specificity is not known. Sequenced: PBMCs. The receptor's source is a human donor in good health (CMV status not recorded). Some clones in this sample may be carry-over from other donors' samples. The J gene is TRBJ2-7, the V gene TRBV6-1, with TRBD2 matching 7 bases. The CDR3 loop is CASSELAAQYF. CDR3 nucleotide sequence: TGTGCCAGCAGTGAACTAGCGGCGCAGTACTTC.